A selection of T cell receptor beta chains follows, all from one sample in a study of monozygotic twins with cystic fibrosis. TCRdb's table, derived via immunoSEQ multiplex PCR, lists solely in-frame clones and lacks some. Here the sample spans some 10,000 clones, approximately 99.4% being singletons. Input material: blood. Receptors were obtained from a man younger than 35 with cystic fibrosis. CDR3s include the opening cysteine and the closing phenylalanine or tryptophan. D genes are given only for firm matches. Clone size is stated in some rows and not others, as once, few, many or a class when expanded.

cdr3_length clone_size j_call d_call v_call cdr3_aa cdr3_nt
13 - TRBJ1-1 - TRBV30 CAWRLLVGTEAFF TGTGCCTGGAGGCTCCTGGTGGGCACTGAAGCTTTCTTT
16 - TRBJ1-1 - TRBV10-3 CAISESLPQGNTEAFF TGTGCCATCAGTGAGTCCCTCCCACAGGGGAACACTGAAGCTTTCTTT
12 - TRBJ1-2 - TRBV18 CASGRGNYGYTF TGTGCCAGCGGGAGAGGGAACTATGGCTACACCTTC
15 - TRBJ1-6 TRBD1 TRBV28 CASSPPTGGNSPLHF TGTGCCAGCAGCCCACCCACAGGGGGGAATTCACCCCTCCACTTT
15 - TRBJ1-5 TRBD1 TRBV9 CASSATGGGSQPQHF TGTGCCAGCAGCGCCACAGGGGGCGGCAGTCAGCCCCAGCATTTT
14 - TRBJ2-1 TRBD1 TRBV7-9 CASSLSTGDNEQFF TGTGCCAGCAGCTTAAGCACAGGGGACAATGAGCAGTTCTTC
13 once TRBJ1-4 - TRBV6-1 CASSESLSEKLFF TGTGCCAGCAGTGAATCATTGTCGGAAAAACTGTTTTTT
13 - TRBJ2-7 - TRBV21-1 CAGEGAQSYEQYF TGTGCCGGGGAAGGGGCGCAATCCTACGAGCAGTACTTC
14 - TRBJ1-1 - TRBV5-1 CASSLVPGPTEAFF TGCGCCAGCAGCTTGGTGCCGGGACCCACTGAAGCTTTCTTT
11 - TRBJ1-1 - TRBV30 CAWRENTEAFF TGTGCCTGGAGGGAGAACACTGAAGCTTTCTTT
14 - TRBJ1-2 - TRBV19 CASSLTNKLYGYTF TGTGCCAGTAGTTTAACAAACAAGCTCTATGGCTACACCTTC
17 - TRBJ1-5 - TRBV19 CASSALVWKNSNQPQHF TGTGCCAGTAGTGCCCTCGTGTGGAAAAATAGCAATCAGCCCCAGCATTTT
14 - TRBJ1-5 - TRBV18 CASSPGDSNQPQHF TGTGCCAGCTCACCAGGGGATAGCAATCAGCCCCAGCATTTT
14 - TRBJ1-1 TRBD1 TRBV19 CASSGQGMNTEAFF TGTGCCAGTAGTGGACAGGGGATGAACACTGAAGCTTTCTTT